This entry concerns a single TCR beta chain. Its antigen is undetermined. Regarding time point: week 11, during vaccination. Every vaccine dose comprised 300 ug of mutant IDH1 20-mer peptide plus topical imiquimod. Trimming took 1 base from V and 1 from J, leaving 16 bases between them. The CDR3 length is 17 residues. Germline values: CDR1 LGHNA, CDR2 YSLEER. Sequencing was performed with immunoSEQ multiplex PCR; in TCRdb, only in-frame clones are kept and a portion is missing. The sample records 25,000 to 35,000 clones, roughly 90% being singletons. This specimen comes from a study of a mutant IDH1 vaccine in newly diagnosed glioma. Study summary: Across weeks 1, 3, 5, 7, 11, 15, 19 and 23, patients received a vaccination each time, eight in all. Commencement of vaccination occurred 4-6 weeks following radiotherapy alone, or concurrently with temozolomide cycles. Radiotherapy, temozolomide, or both had been given previously, and both were given to most.

The sample consisted of PBMCs, taken from a glioma patient whose treatment included an IDH1 peptide vaccine. The rearrangement uses TRBV4-3 and TRBJ1-1, with a tentative D call TRBD1 (6 bases). This TCR was recovered from a man between 18 and 29 years old with glioma. CDR3 in DNA: TGCGCCAGCAGCCAAGTTGTGTCTATACAGGGGAACACTGAAGCTTTCTTT. Translated, it gives CASSQVVSIQGNTEAFF.